This T cell receptor (beta chain) stems from a study of circulating and synovial CD4+ cells in juvenile arthritis. TCRdb keeps only in-frame clones here, not all; method: immunoSEQ multiplex PCR. The sample records about 32,000 clones, approximately 92% being singletons. Overall study findings and caveats: Vbeta family usage analysis did not detect the pathogenic-like versus bulk difference. CPL versus bulk CD4 samples: T cell genome counts differed by at least an order of magnitude.

Donors were patients with active juvenile idiopathic arthritis. About this clone itself: Its antigen is not identified.

The CDR3 is 14 residues long. The ends were cut back, 1 base at V and 6 bases at J, with 12 bases in the middle. The germline V gene encodes CDR1 SEHNR and CDR2 FQNEAQ (reference sequence). This sequence originates from a human donor with juvenile idiopathic arthritis. This chain joins TRBV7-9 and TRBJ1-1, with no clear D. Specimen: CD4+ T cells from blood. CDR3 nucleotides: TGTGCCAGCAGCTTAGAACCGGGGTTGGCTGAAGCTTTCTTT. Protein product: CASSLEPGLAEAFF.